This T cell receptor beta chain was observed in a study of T cells expressing NK-cell markers (dated by TCRdb to about 2020). The study in broad terms: In sorted CD3+CD56+NKG2C+, CD3+CD56+NKG2C- and CD3+CD56-NKG2C+ T-cell subsets from 8 or 9 donors, TCR beta-chain repertoires were profiled. The study sequenced eight donors, all healthy volunteers chosen at random: three men and five women. The libraries were sequenced on Illumina HiSeq 2000/2500, MiSeq or NextSeq, producing 2 x 150 bp reads. Seven of the eight sequenced donors were HCMV-seropositive and one was HCMV-seronegative.

The full study reports these points: Whether the expanded NKG2C-expressing T cell clones were specific for HCMV antigens was left unclear. Those dominant clonotypes were again the most abundant among CD3+CD56-NKG2C+ cells in a handful of donors, at roughly 25-65%. In roughly six donors, the dominant CD3+CD56+NKG2C+ clonotypes ranked among the top 10 CD8+ clonotypes, making up roughly 1.0-8% of CD8+ T cells.

These reads were obtained on an Illumina HiSeq 2000. 5'RACE template switching, by which a universal primer site and unique molecular identifiers were added, was used to make TCR beta cDNA libraries. Priming for cDNA synthesis came from the TCR beta constant segment, and two successive PCR amplification steps followed. In the paper's pipeline: MIGEC was used to demultiplex reads and group the reads by UMI, and MiTCR was used to assemble and quantify clonotypes. To exclude erroneous sequences, only TCR cDNA sequences supported by at least two reads were retained. The tcR package was used for downstream repertoire analysis, and clonotypes were matched across fractions by CDR3 nucleotide sequence plus V segment. VDJmatch was used to annotate antigen specificity against VDJdb, with one amino acid substitution allowed in CDR3. After the reads were reprocessed by TCRdb, one entry was made per CDR3 protein sequence, with no DNA. The V and J calls, along with clone size, are taken from TCRdb and not from the paper's own processing. In this sample's table one finds about 390,000 distinct CDR3 sequences. The ten largest clones represent about 10% of the sample.

A commercial ELISA kit detecting HCMV-specific IgG in serum was used to determine HCMV serostatus. Ficoll density gradient centrifugation was used to isolate peripheral blood mononuclear cells from blood. CDR1 SGHRS and CDR2 YFSETQ were looked up in the germline V gene. Reading from cysteine to phenylalanine, the CDR3 counts 13 amino acids. The DNA is not on file. As concerns this clonotype: Its antigen is still unknown.

This clonotype was obtained from a woman aged 50 to 60 in good health. Donor details come from another sample of the same person, matched by shared clones. The receptor chain draws on TRBV5-1 and TRBJ1-6. Sample: blood T cells: a sorted CD56 or NKG2C T cell subset, CD4+ or CD8+ T cells, or bulk PBMC T cells (not recorded which). The CDR3 here reads CASSLESTSPLHF. The CDR3, completed at both ends by the reference TRBV5-1 and TRBJ1-6 genes, gives the full variable domain KAGVTQTPRYLIKTRGQQVTLSCSPISGHRSVSWYQQTPGQGLQFLFEYFSETQRNKGNFPGRFSGRQFSNSRSEMNVSTLELGDSALYLCASSLESTSPLHFGNGTRLTVT.